A few counts support the clone carrying this T cell receptor (beta chain). The antigen is not known. These data belong to a study of cytomegalovirus exposure and HLA in healthy donors. Study results and limitations: In a later analysis, a missense DCLRE1C variant was linked to TCR beta V- and J-gene trimming.

The trim removed 0 bases at V and 1 base at J, leaving 0 bases unmatched. Germline assignment: CDR1 MNHEY and CDR2 SVGAGI. This CDR3 spans 15 amino acids. Healthy bone marrow donors formed the donor group. Primers: 60 Vbeta forward and 13 Jbeta reverse. In the authors' methods: Later reanalysis found around 74 million unique TCR beta chains, roughly 9.9 million of them shared. Sequenced by immunoSEQ multiplex PCR; TCRdb stores in-frame clones only, minus some. The D gene and trimming were derived from the DNA, and the V and J assignments and clone size from that table. The profile shows some 190,000 clones, over 70% of them singletons.

Sequencing input: PBMCs. The sequence was collected from a woman aged 25 to 39 in good health and CMV-seropositive. The rearrangement joins TRBV6-5 to TRBJ2-5, with 9 nucleotides matching TRBD2. This CDR3 reads CASSYSTSGQETQYF. Here the CDR3 DNA reads TGTGCCAGCAGTTACTCGACTAGCGGCCAAGAGACCCAGTACTTC.